The 32 T cell receptor beta chains reported below all come from one sample, sequenced in a study of PD-1 blockade in classical Hodgkin lymphoma. All patients relapsed after autologous stem cell transplantation, and brentuximab vedotin exposure varied. Profiling relied on immunoSEQ multiplex PCR, and the TCRdb table lists in-frame clones only, not all of them. The table lists 20,000 to 25,000 clones, approximately 80% of them singletons, with less than 20% in the top ten. Material: peripheral blood mononuclear cells (PBMCs), obtained before the second cycle of nivolumab. The receptors derive from a human donor with classical Hodgkin lymphoma.

This chain connects TRBV10-1 to TRBJ2-3; 8 bases fit TRBD2. The CDR3 consists of 15 residues. With V trimmed by 3 bases and J by 3 bases, 5 bases remained unmatched. Germline lookup yields CDR1 WNHNN and CDR2 SYGVQD (reference sequence). CDR3 DNA: TGCGCCAGCAGTGACCCGGGACTAGGTACAGATACGCAGTATTTT. Its protein is CASSDPGLGTDTQYF.

This clone was seen more than once but under ten times. The chain recombines TRBV5-4 with TRBJ2-7; TRBD2 agrees at 8 bases. This CDR3 contains 14 residues. Germline CDR1 reads SGHNT; CDR2 reads YYREEE (reference sequence). Trimming took 4 bases from V and 2 from J; bases not matched to a gene: 5. CDR3 in amino acids: CASSPRGGAYEQYF. CDR3 DNA sequence: TGTGCCAGCAGCCCCCGGGGGGGCGCCTACGAGCAGTACTTC.

The chain carries TRBV10-1 and TRBJ1-6, with TRBD1 identical over 7 bases. Germline CDR1 WNHNN, CDR2 SYGVQD (reference sequence). The CDR3 consists of 14 residues. V dropped 7 bases and J dropped 8; count of bases not matched to a gene: 8. The CDR3 is CASKATGTHSPLHF. CDR3 DNA: TGCGCCAGCAAGGCGACAGGGACTCATTCACCCCTCCACTTT.

The sample holds a few counts of this clone. This chain joins TRBV5-6 and TRBJ2-3; D unresolved. The CDR3 totals 17 residues. The V gene's germline CDR1 is SGHDT and CDR2 YYEEEE. V gave up 0 bases and J gave up 5 bases, with 19 bases separating them. DNA of the CDR3: TGTGCCAGCAGCTTGGCTTTTATGAGCATGGGGATAGATACGCAGTATTTT. It translates to CASSLAFMSMGIDTQYF.

V and J are TRBV7-9 and TRBJ2-7, with TRBD1 matching 7 bases. The trim removed 0 bases at V and 2 bases at J, leaving 7 bases unmatched. The V gene's germline CDR1 is SEHNR and CDR2 FQNEAQ (reference sequence). The length of the CDR3 is 16 residues. In nucleotides, the CDR3 is TGTGCCAGCAGCTTAGCAAGGGACAGCCTCCCCTACGAGCAGTACTTC. It encodes CASSLARDSLPYEQYF.

CDR3 region: CASSLGVRGAGANVLTF. The CDR3 DNA sequence: TGTGCCAGCAGTTTAGGTGTCAGGGGGGCCGGGGCCAACGTCCTGACTTTC. The rearrangement links TRBV27 to TRBJ2-6; D may be TRBD1 (7 bases). Germline CDR1 is MNHEY and CDR2 is SMNVEV (reference sequence). V was pared by 2 bases and J by 4 bases, with 15 bases between. The CDR3 loop spans 17 amino acids.

The V call is TRBV30, the J call TRBJ1-5; D is unresolved. Trimming took off 2 bases at V and 8 bases at J, with 10 bases between the two ends. The germline CDR1 and CDR2 sequences are GTSNPN and SVGIG (reference sequence). The CDR3 contains 12 residues. The CDR3 loop is CAWSMAGKPQHF. CDR3 nucleotides: TGTGCCTGGAGTATGGCGGGAAAGCCCCAGCATTTT.

The chain combines TRBV27 with TRBJ2-7; 7 nucleotides agree with TRBD2. The junction had 7 bases not matched to a gene; V was cut back by 2 bases and J by 3 bases. The CDR3 loop spans 15 amino acids. CDR1 is MNHEY, CDR2 SMNVEV, per germline (reference sequence). The CDR3 is CASSLGPSGVYEQYF. The CDR3 bases are TGTGCCAGCAGTTTAGGGCCTAGCGGTGTCTACGAGCAGTACTTC.

The chain couples TRBV7-9 to TRBJ1-4, with TRBD1 matching 10 bases. The CDR3 is made up of 18 amino acids. CDR1 SEHNR and CDR2 FQNEAQ come from the germline V gene (reference sequence). V gave up 5 bases and J gave up 2 bases; unmatched junction bases: 11. CDR3 loop: CASSPTGGGMTTNEKLFF. CDR3 in DNA: TGTGCCAGCAGCCCGACAGGGGGCGGGATGACGACTAATGAAAAACTGTTTTTT.

This chain connects TRBV7-2 to TRBJ2-2; maybe TRBD2 (5 bases). V lost 2 bases and J lost 0, with 7 bases in between. This CDR3 has 15 residues. Germline CDR1 SGHTA, CDR2 FQGNSA. CDR3 sequence (DNA): TGTGCCAGCAGCTTACCCGGGACGAACACCGGGGAGCTGTTTTTT. Encoded protein: CASSLPGTNTGELFF.

The chain employs TRBV28 and TRBJ2-3; D is tentatively TRBD1 or TRBD2 (6 bases each). The germline V gene encodes CDR1 MDHEN and CDR2 SYDVKM. There are 14 residues in the CDR3. Trimming took off 2 bases at V and 1 base at J, with 7 bases between the two ends. The CDR3 protein is CASSLGGRTDTQYF. The CDR3 nucleotides read TGTGCCAGCAGTTTAGGGGGGCGCACAGATACGCAGTATTTT.

This chain connects TRBV4-2 to TRBJ2-5; 8 bases are a match to TRBD1. The CDR3 consists of 18 residues. The V and J ends lost 1 base and 5 bases, in that order; junction bases with no gene match: 15. The germline gives CDR1 LGHNA, CDR2 YNFKEQ. CDR3 sequence: CASSQVSPSDRGRETQYF. The CDR3 nucleotides read TGTGCCAGCAGCCAAGTAAGCCCTTCCGACAGGGGCCGGGAGACCCAGTACTTC.

This clone was seen only once. This chain links TRBV7-2 with TRBJ2-7; D unresolved. V dropped 1 base and J dropped 2 bases, with 6 bases sitting between them. The CDR3 runs 13 residues. The germline V gene has CDR1 SGHTA and CDR2 FQGNSA. The CDR3 DNA is TGTGCCAGCAGCTTAGGTGGCCCCTACGAGCAGTACTTC. Translation gives CASSLGGPYEQYF.

The V and J genes are TRBV5-1 and TRBJ2-3, with D perhaps matching TRBD1 (6 bases). Trimming removed 4 bases at V and 3 bases at J, with 18 bases between. Germline CDR1 and CDR2: SGHRS and YFSETQ. This CDR3 contains 16 residues. CDR3 DNA: TGCGCCAGCAGCCCGAGACAGGTAAGCCGAACAGATACGCAGTATTTT. Translating gives CASSPRQVSRTDTQYF.

This chain joins TRBV5-1 and TRBJ2-2; D not certain. The CDR3 consists of 17 residues. V was pared by 0 bases and J by 7 bases, with 19 bases between. The germline gives CDR1 SGHRS, CDR2 YFSETQ. The CDR3 is CASSLETPWLRHGELFF. The CDR3 DNA is TGCGCCAGCAGCTTGGAAACTCCCTGGTTAAGACACGGGGAGCTGTTTTTT. Filled out from reference TRBV5-1 and TRBJ2-2, the complete variable domain reads KAGVTQTPRYLIKTRGQQVTLSCSPISGHRSVSWYQQTPGQGLQFLFEYFSETQRNKGNFPGRFSGRQFSNSRSEMNVSTLELGDSALYLCASSLETPWLRHGELFFGEGSRLTVL.

The chain is built from TRBV7-3 and TRBJ2-3; D may be TRBD2 (6 bases). This CDR3 region has 15 residues. V was shortened by 6 bases and J by 2 bases, with 15 bases between the two germline ends. Germline CDR1 reads SGHTA; CDR2 reads FQGTGA. The CDR3 here is CASRKRAGPTDTQYF. CDR3 sequence (DNA): TGTGCCAGCAGAAAGCGCGCGGGACCCACAGATACGCAGTATTTT.

The chain is built from TRBV7-9 and TRBJ2-7, with TRBD2 matching over 13 bases. CDR3 length: 17 residues. The trim removed 4 bases at V and 0 bases at J, leaving 6 bases unmatched. From germline, CDR1 is SEHNR and CDR2 FQNEAQ (reference sequence). Here the CDR3 DNA reads TGTGCCAGCAGCTGGGGACTAGCGGGACCGAGCTCCTACGAGCAGTACTTC. It specifies CASSWGLAGPSSYEQYF.

This chain uses TRBV2 with TRBJ1-5; 9 bases fit TRBD1. The junction had 7 bases not matched to a gene; V was cut back by 6 bases and J by 1 base. This CDR3 is 16 amino acids long. Germline V gene data show CDR1 as SNHLY and CDR2 as FYNNEI. In nucleotides, the CDR3 is TGTGCCAGCAGGGGACAGGGAGTTGCGAGCAATCAGCCCCAGCATTTT. This sequence encodes CASRGQGVASNQPQHF.

This chain joins TRBV9 and TRBJ2-3; 15 nucleotides agree with TRBD2. The junction had 6 bases not matched to a gene; V was cut back by 4 bases and J by 0 bases. This CDR3 region has 18 residues. Germline V gene sequence: CDR1 SGDLS, CDR2 YYNGEE. CDR3 sequence reads: CASSLGLAGGPSTDTQYF. DNA of the CDR3: TGTGCCAGCAGCCTGGGACTAGCGGGGGGTCCTAGCACAGATACGCAGTATTTT.

The J gene is TRBJ2-7, the V gene TRBV2; 8 bases align to TRBD2. This CDR3 spans 15 amino acids. From germline, CDR1 is SNHLY and CDR2 FYNNEI. V trimming: 8 bases; J trimming: 3 bases; junction bases outside the gene matches: 12. The chain's CDR3 is CASGEGPAGDYEQYF. The CDR3 DNA reads TGTGCCAGCGGGGAGGGACCAGCGGGGGACTACGAGCAGTACTTC.

J is TRBJ2-2 and V is TRBV4-1; 9 nucleotides line up with TRBD2. The CDR3 sequence is 16 residues long. Germline V gives CDR1 MGHRA, CDR2 YSYEKL. With V trimmed by 0 bases and J by 4 bases, 3 bases remained unmatched. The CDR3 sequence is CASSQEREGGTGELFF. The CDR3 nucleotides read TGCGCCAGCAGCCAAGAGCGGGAGGGCGGCACCGGGGAGCTGTTTTTT.

V and J are TRBV6-1 and TRBJ2-7, with TRBD2 as a possible D gene (6 bases). The V end was cut by 4 bases, the J end by 6 bases, with 19 bases between. Per germline, CDR1 MNHNS and CDR2 SASEGT. The CDR3 runs to 15 residues. DNA for the CDR3: TGTGCCAGCAGTGCCCAGGGCGGGACGGCAGGCGAGCAGTACTTC. The encoded protein is CASSAQGGTAGEQYF.

The chain is built from TRBV5-6 and TRBJ2-5; TRBD1 matches at 11 bases. The V gene end was trimmed by 5 bases and the J gene end by 6 bases; junction bases not matched to a gene: 6. Germline V lookup: CDR1 SGHDT, CDR2 YYEEEE. The CDR3 is 14 amino acids. The chain's CDR3 is CASSRGTGGKTQYF. The CDR3 DNA is TGTGCCAGCAGTCGTGGGACAGGGGGAAAGACCCAGTACTTC.

The chain recombines TRBV5-1 with TRBJ1-2, with D unclear. Trimming took off 3 bases at V and 0 bases at J, with 9 bases between the two ends. This CDR3 spans 14 amino acids. Germline-derived CDR1 and CDR2 are SGHRS and YFSETQ. DNA for the CDR3: TGCGCCAGCAGCTCGACCGAACCTAACTATGGCTACACCTTC. Its translation: CASSSTEPNYGYTF.

By share, this clone counts as medium-sized. The chain has TRBV28 and TRBJ2-7, with D perhaps assigned TRBD1 or TRBD2 (5 bases each). CDR3 length equals 18 residues. Germline V gene data show CDR1 as MDHEN and CDR2 as SYDVKM. V lost 2 bases to trimming and J lost 5 bases, with 25 bases between them. The CDR3 reads CASSLEGLGVAFSDEQYF. The CDR3 region has the DNA TGTGCCAGCAGTTTAGAGGGGTTGGGGGTGGCATTCAGCGACGAGCAGTACTTC.

The genes are TRBV18 and TRBJ1-4; weak D call: TRBD1 (5 bases). Germline loops: CDR1 KGHSH, CDR2 LQKENI. This CDR3 region has 19 residues. V was shortened by 3 bases and J by 7 bases, with 27 bases between the two germline ends. The CDR3 nucleotides are TGTGCCAGCTCACCCAGTCCGTTAGACAGACAGATTAGCGGTGAAAAACTGTTTTTT. It specifies CASSPSPLDRQISGEKLFF.

This chain connects TRBV14 to TRBJ1-2, with D unresolved. The germline gives CDR1 SGHDN, CDR2 FVKESK. The CDR3 loop spans 15 amino acids. Between the trimmed V and J ends, which lost 6 bases and 5 bases, there was a span of 19 bases. This CDR3 is CASRQNYGPFYGYTF. In DNA form, the CDR3 reads TGTGCCAGCAGGCAAAACTACGGCCCTTTTTATGGCTACACCTTC.

The rearrangement uses TRBV19 and TRBJ2-4, with a possible D match to TRBD1 (6 bases). The CDR3 is made up of 17 amino acids. The V gene lost 7 bases and the J gene lost 0 bases, with 19 bases spanning the gap. Germline CDR1 reads LNHDA; CDR2 reads SQIVND (reference sequence). Here the CDR3 reads CASTSSQGTIAKNIQYF. The DNA of the CDR3 is TGTGCCAGTACCTCGTCGCAGGGGACGATAGCCAAAAACATTCAGTACTTC.

The rearrangement joins TRBV30 to TRBJ1-4; D remains unclear. Germline V lookup: CDR1 GTSNPN, CDR2 SVGIG (reference sequence). V shed 2 bases and J shed 4 bases, with 8 bases lying between them. The CDR3 spans 13 residues. For the CDR3, the DNA is TGTGCCTGGAGTCGGACGTTTAATGAAAAACTGTTTTTT. Translated: CAWSRTFNEKLFF. Supplemented by reference TRBV30 and TRBJ1-4, the full variable domain reads SQTIHQWPATLVQPVGSPLSLECTVEGTSNPNLYWYRQAAGRGLQLLFYSVGIGQISSEVPQNLSASRPQDRQFILSSKKLLLSDSGFYLCAWSRTFNEKLFFGSGTQLSVL.

CDR3 sequence reads: CASSLVRTGGGEQYF. CDR3 sequence (DNA): TGTGCCAGCAGCTTAGTGCGGACAGGGGGCGGCGAGCAGTACTTC. The V and J genes are TRBV7-2 and TRBJ2-7; 11 bases line up with TRBD1. Germline assignment: CDR1 SGHTA and CDR2 FQGNSA. V lost 1 base, J lost 6 bases, and 5 bases stayed unmatched. The CDR3 has 15 amino acids.

DNA of the CDR3: TGCAGCGTGGGGACAGGGGAAAGCTCTGGAAACACCATATATTTT. The encoded protein is CSVGTGESSGNTIYF. The genes are TRBV29-1 and TRBJ1-3; the match to TRBD1 covers 10 bases. J lost 0 bases, V lost 6 bases, and 5 bases had no gene match. The germline CDR1 and CDR2 sequences are SQVTM and ANQGSEA. The CDR3 extends over 15 amino acids.

The gene calls are TRBV11-2 and TRBJ2-1; 7 bases map to TRBD2. With V trimmed by 1 base and J by 2 bases, 5 bases remained unmatched. Germline lookup yields CDR1 SGHAT and CDR2 FQNNGV. The CDR3 extends over 16 amino acids. The CDR3 loop is CASSLGSSGAYNEQFF. The CDR3 DNA sequence: TGTGCCAGCAGCTTAGGGTCTAGCGGAGCCTACAATGAGCAGTTCTTC.